Below are 15 T cell receptor beta chains sequenced from a single sample in a study of metastatic and nonmetastatic thyroid tumors. Before thyroid surgery, none of the patients had received any treatment. TCRdb re-called the PCR reads with MiXCR. The table records approximately 21,000 clones, approximately 30% of them present only once. Source material: tumor tissue. These receptor sequences come from a female donor with papillary thyroid cancer or a benign thyroid nodule (not recorded which). Some clones in this sample may be carry-over from other donors' samples.

The table lists this clone with many counts. The chain combines TRBV7-2 with TRBJ2-1; 7 bases agree with TRBD2. The CDR3 totals 15 residues. V dropped 8 bases and J dropped 0; count of bases not matched to a gene: 7. The germline gives CDR1 SGHTA, CDR2 FQGNSA. The CDR3 DNA reads as TGTGCCAGCCTCGGGGGGTCACTCTCCTACAATGAGCAGTTCTTC. Its translation: CASLGGSLSYNEQFF.

This clone has a handful of counts. This chain uses TRBV2 with TRBJ2-7; D uncertain. The CDR3 loop spans 12 amino acids. Trimming shortened V by 4 bases and J by 5 bases, and 9 bases separated the two germline ends. From germline, CDR1 is SNHLY and CDR2 FYNNEI. The CDR3 nucleotides are TGTGCCAGCAGTGTTAGTTGGCACGAGCAGTACTTC. Protein product: CASSVSWHEQYF.

V gene TRBV7-8 combines with J gene TRBJ2-5, with a weak D call TRBD2 (7 bases). Judging by the DNA end, TRBJ2-1 fits better; the J call may be wrong. The CDR3 length is 15 residues. CDR1 is SGHVS and CDR2 is FQNEAQ in the germline V gene. CDR3 region: CASSGAGAEYNEQFF. The CDR3 DNA follows: TGTGCCAGCAGTGGGGCGGGGGCAGAGTACAATGAGCAGTTCTTC.

This sequence joins TRBV7-2 and TRBJ2-7, with D uncertain. Trimming took off 1 base at V and 2 bases at J, with 12 bases between the two ends. This CDR3 contains 15 residues. Germline CDR1 SGHTA, CDR2 FQGNSA. CDR3 region: CASSLGPPIPYEQYF. The CDR3 nucleotides are TGTGCCAGCAGCTTAGGACCCCCTATCCCCTACGAGCAGTACTTC.

The genes are TRBV2 and TRBJ2-7; D perhaps matches TRBD1 (6 bases). This CDR3 spans 15 amino acids. The germline V gene has CDR1 SNHLY and CDR2 FYNNEI. V dropped 6 bases and J dropped 3 bases, with 18 bases sitting between them. The CDR3 region is CASRAPETGDYEQYF. The CDR3 bases are TGTGCCAGCAGAGCCCCTGAGACAGGAGACTACGAGCAGTACTTC.

The gene calls are TRBV20-1 and TRBJ1-6; 7 bases align to TRBD1. CDR3 length equals 13 residues. Germline CDR1 is DFQATT and CDR2 is SNEGSKA (reference sequence). The CDR3 spells CNVDGQVSSPLHF. The DNA for the CDR3 is TGCAATGTCGACGGACAGGTGTCTTCACCCCTCCACTTT.

This clone came up a few times. The chain combines TRBV6-2 or TRBV6-3 with TRBJ2-7, with 8 positions matching TRBD1. J was trimmed by 3 bases and V by 8 bases; bases with no gene match: 3. The CDR3 contains 12 residues. Germline assignment: CDR1 MNHEY and CDR2 SVGEGT. The CDR3 DNA sequence: TGTGCCAGCGGGGACAGGAACTACGAGCAGTACTTC. Translating it yields CASGDRNYEQYF.

This clone came up many times. It may be a read error: a sequence one base away is much more abundant. The chain carries TRBV28 and TRBJ1-1, with 9 bases fitting TRBD1. This CDR3 region has 15 residues. Germline values: CDR1 MDHEN, CDR2 SYDVKM. CDR3 DNA sequence: TGTGCCAGCAGTTTAGGGGGACAGGGATCGAAGGAAGCTTCCTTT. This translates into CASSLGGQGSKEASF.

This clone was seen many times. The chain's CDR3 is CASSLDGSEAFF. The CDR3 DNA sequence: TGCGCCAGCAGCTTGGATGGTTCTGAAGCTTTCTTT. The genes are TRBV5-1 and TRBJ1-1; D gene ambiguous. Germline V gene data show CDR1 as SGHRS and CDR2 as YFSETQ. V lost 0 bases, J lost 6 bases, and 6 bases lay in between. This CDR3 region has 12 residues. Full variable domain (remainder filled in from reference TRBV5-1 and TRBJ1-1): KAGVTQTPRYLIKTRGQQVTLSCSPISGHRSVSWYQQTPGQGLQFLFEYFSETQRNKGNFPGRFSGRQFSNSRSEMNVSTLELGDSALYLCASSLDGSEAFFGQGTRLTVV.

This chain connects TRBV5-1 to TRBJ2-1; the D gene is possibly TRBD1 (5 bases). The CDR3 is 16 residues long. Trimming cost V 0 bases and J 5 bases, with 15 bases left between them. Looked up from germline, CDR1 is SGHRS and CDR2 is YFSETQ. CDR3 loop: CASSLVGATKDNEQFF. The CDR3 DNA reads TGCGCCAGCAGCTTGGTAGGGGCCACCAAAGACAATGAGCAGTTCTTC.

In this sample, this clone turned up many times. Other DNA sequences in this specimen translate into the identical CDR3. The gene calls are TRBV7-8 and TRBJ2-5; 15 nucleotides line up with TRBD2. After removal of 5 bases from V and 8 bases from J, the junction contained 9 bases not matched to a gene. Germline lookup yields CDR1 SGHVS and CDR2 FQNEAQ. This CDR3 is built from 16 residues. The CDR3 DNA is TGTGCCAGCAGCCCCCGGACTAGCGGGGGGGCGATAACCCAGTACTTC. Translating it yields CASSPRTSGGAITQYF.

The CDR3 DNA follows: TGTGCCAGCAGGACCTGGAGCCAACCAAACACTGAAGCTTTCTTT. Amino acid sequence: CASRTWSQPNTEAFF. This chain connects TRBV27 to TRBJ1-1; D is unresolved. Per germline, CDR1 MNHEY and CDR2 SMNVEV (reference sequence). This CDR3 is built from 15 residues. The ends were cut back, 6 bases at V and 2 bases at J, with 16 bases in the middle.

J is TRBJ2-7 and V is TRBV5-1, with 10 nucleotides matching TRBD2. Germline V lookup: CDR1 SGHRS, CDR2 YFSETQ. The CDR3 spans 15 residues. V lost 4 bases and J lost 3; bases outside the gene matches: 7. CDR3 DNA sequence: TGCGCCAGCAGCGCTTCTAGCGGGAGCCTCTACGAGCAGTACTTC. It specifies CASSASSGSLYEQYF.

This clone was detected only a few times. Germline and junction disagree at one end, which may indicate a read error. This chain links TRBV19 with TRBJ2-5; the D call may be TRBD1 or TRBD2 (5 bases each). In germline, CDR1 is LNHDA, CDR2 SQIVND (reference sequence). CDR3 size: 13 residues. CDR3 in DNA: TGTGCCAGTAGTAGGGACGGGGAAGAGACACAGTACTTC. Translating it yields CASSRDGEETQYF.

The chain is built from TRBV19 and TRBJ1-1; perhaps TRBD1 as D (6 bases). V was trimmed by 7 bases and J by 7 bases, leaving 19 bases between them. The CDR3 is 14 amino acids. Germline values: CDR1 LNHDA, CDR2 SQIVND (reference sequence). The CDR3 region is CASIGGVAGIEAFF. The CDR3, as DNA: TGTGCCAGTATAGGGGGGGTAGCTGGCATTGAAGCTTTCTTT.